The 3 T cell receptor beta chains below were found in one sample sequenced in a study of graft-versus-host responses after intestinal transplantation. Their recognized antigens are unknown. TCRdb's copy holds only in-frame clones and misses some; the assay was immunoSEQ multiplex PCR. This sample has about 89,000 clones, with roughly nine tenths found just once. Specimen: unstimulated CD4+ T cells sorted from spleen or lymph node cells, collected before intestinal transplant. These receptors originate from a human donor who received an intestinal transplant.

This clone was recorded a few times. Mismatch with germline at one junction end may stem from a read error. The chain couples TRBV7-2 to TRBJ2-7; maybe TRBD2 (7 bases). Germline assignment: CDR1 SGHTA and CDR2 FQGNSA. The CDR3 length is 13 residues. The CDR3 is CASSLVGGDYEDF. In nucleotides, the CDR3 is TGTGCCAGCAGCTTAGTAGGGGGGGACTACGAGGACTTC.

The chain joins TRBV12-5 to TRBJ1-5; TRBD1 matches 9 bases. Germline CDR1 LGHNT, CDR2 FRNRAP. Unmatched junction bases numbered 10, after V lost 5 bases and J lost 2 bases. The CDR3 loop spans 17 amino acids. The CDR3 DNA reads TGTGCTAGTGGTGCAACGACAGGGGGGATCGGCAATCAGCCCCAGCATTTT. The encoded protein is CASGATTGGIGNQPQHF.

The J gene is TRBJ1-2, the V gene TRBV13; D might be TRBD1 (6 bases). V was shortened by 8 bases and J by 8 bases, with 12 bases between the two germline ends. The CDR3 consists of 11 residues. Germline V gives CDR1 PRHDT, CDR2 FYEKMQ (reference sequence). The CDR3 DNA reads TGTGCCAGCCACCAGGGGCAAGGCTACACCTTC. Encoded protein: CASHQGQGYTF. Complete variable domain (other parts from reference TRBV13 and TRBJ1-2): AAGVIQSPRHLIKEKRETATLKCYPIPRHDTVYWYQQGPGQDPQFLISFYEKMQSDKGSIPDRFSAQQFSDYHSELNMSSLELGDSALYFCASHQGQGYTFGSGTRLTVV.